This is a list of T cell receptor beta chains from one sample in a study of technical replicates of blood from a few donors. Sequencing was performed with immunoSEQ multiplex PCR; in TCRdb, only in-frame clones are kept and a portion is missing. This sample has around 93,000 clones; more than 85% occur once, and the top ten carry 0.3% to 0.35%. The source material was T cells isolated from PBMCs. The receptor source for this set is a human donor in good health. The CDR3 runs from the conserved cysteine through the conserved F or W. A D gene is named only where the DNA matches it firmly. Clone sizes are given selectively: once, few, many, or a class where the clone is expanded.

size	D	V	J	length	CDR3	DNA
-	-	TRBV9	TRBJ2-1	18	CASSVVGGISGAPNEQFF	TGTGCCAGCAGCGTAGTAGGGGGAATCAGCGGGGCCCCCAATGAGCAGTTCTTC
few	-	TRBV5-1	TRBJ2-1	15	CASSLIFNAYNEQFF	TGCGCCAGCAGCTTGATCTTTAATGCCTACAATGAGCAGTTCTTC
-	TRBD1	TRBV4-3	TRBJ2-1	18	CASSQDFETGVSYNEQFF	TGCGCCAGCAGCCAAGACTTTGAAACAGGGGTTTCTTACAATGAGCAGTTCTTC
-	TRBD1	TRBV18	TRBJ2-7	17	CASSPPGLRDRAHEQYF	TGTGCCAGCTCACCACCAGGCTTGAGAGACAGGGCTCACGAGCAGTACTTC
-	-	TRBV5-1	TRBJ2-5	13	CASSRQAQETQYF	TGCGCCAGCAGCCGACAGGCCCAAGAGACCCAGTACTTC
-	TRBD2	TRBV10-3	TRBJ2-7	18	CAISEWTRELKSSYEQYF	TGTGCCATCAGTGAGTGGACTAGAGAACTGAAAAGCTCCTACGAGCAGTACTTC
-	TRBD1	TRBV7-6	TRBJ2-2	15	CASSSGTGNTGELFF	TGTGCCAGCAGCTCCGGGACAGGGAACACCGGGGAGCTGTTTTTT
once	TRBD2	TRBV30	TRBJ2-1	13	CAWRKGLAGQQFF	TGTGCCTGGAGGAAGGGACTAGCGGGGCAGCAGTTCTTC
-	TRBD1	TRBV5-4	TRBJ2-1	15	CASKHGQGAYNEQFF	TGTGCCAGCAAACACGGACAGGGGGCCTACAATGAGCAGTTCTTC
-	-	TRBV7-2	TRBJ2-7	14	CASSPRTVSYEQYF	TGTGCCAGCAGCCCGCGGACAGTCTCCTACGAGCAGTACTTC
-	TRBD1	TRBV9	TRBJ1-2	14	CASSATGEVYGYTF	TGTGCCAGCAGCGCAACAGGGGAGGTCTATGGCTACACCTTC
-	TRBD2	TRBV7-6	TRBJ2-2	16	CASSLGLAGATGELFF	TGTGCCAGCAGCCTAGGACTAGCGGGAGCCACCGGGGAGCTGTTTTTT
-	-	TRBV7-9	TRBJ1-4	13	CASSPSPGEKLFF	TGTGCCAGCAGCCCTAGTCCGGGGGAAAAACTGTTTTTT
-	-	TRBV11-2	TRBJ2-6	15	CASSLWHDWANVLTF	TGTGCCAGCAGCTTATGGCACGACTGGGCCAACGTCCTGACTTTC
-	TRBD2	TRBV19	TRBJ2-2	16	CASRLAGLSYTGELFF	TGTGCCAGTAGACTAGCGGGGTTAAGTTACACCGGGGAGCTGTTTTTT
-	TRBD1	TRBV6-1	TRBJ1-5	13	CASSEVRGEPQHF	TGTGCCAGCAGTGAAGTCAGGGGGGAACCCCAGCATTTT
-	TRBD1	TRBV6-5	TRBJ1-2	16	CASSYSPGTGDRGYTF	TGTGCCAGCAGTTACTCCCCCGGGACAGGGGATCGTGGCTACACCTTC
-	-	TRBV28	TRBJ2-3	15	CASSLRPTSTDTQYF	TGTGCCAGCAGTTTGAGGCCTACTAGCACAGATACGCAGTATTTT
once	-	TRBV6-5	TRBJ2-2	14	CASSYNKYTGELFF	TGTGCCAGCAGTTATAACAAATACACCGGGGAGCTGTTTTTT
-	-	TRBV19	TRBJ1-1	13	CASSSHRNTEAFF	TGTGCCAGTAGTTCCCACAGAAACACTGAAGCTTTCTTT
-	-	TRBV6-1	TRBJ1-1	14	CASSTSGSPYEAFF	TGTGCCAGCAGTACCTCAGGCAGCCCTTATGAAGCTTTCTTT
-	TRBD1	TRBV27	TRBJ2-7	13	CASSRDRENEQYF	TGTGCCAGCAGTAGGGACAGGGAAAACGAGCAGTACTTC
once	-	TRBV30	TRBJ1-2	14	CAWSVPLGAHGYTF	TGTGCCTGGAGTGTACCCCTAGGGGCGCATGGCTACACCTTC
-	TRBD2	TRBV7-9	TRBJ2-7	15	CASSLVTSGLYEQYF	TGTGCCAGCAGCTTAGTAACTAGCGGCCTCTACGAGCAGTACTTC
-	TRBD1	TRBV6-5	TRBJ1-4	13	CASTGTASEKLFF	TGTGCCAGTACTGGGACAGCTAGTGAAAAACTGTTTTTT